Listed below are T cell receptor beta chains from one sample, sequenced in a study of a mutant IDH1 vaccine in newly diagnosed glioma. Antigens of these TCRs are unknown. Sequenced by immunoSEQ multiplex PCR; TCRdb stores in-frame clones only, minus some. The sample lists roughly 56,000 clones; approximately 76% were seen once. The input for sequencing was PBMCs, taken from a glioma patient whose treatment included an IDH1 peptide vaccine. The receptor set was obtained from a woman aged 35 to 49 with glioma. Some clones in this sample may be carry-over from other donors' samples. Both conserved end residues are part of each CDR3. A D gene is named only where the DNA matches it firmly. Expanded clones are given a class, and other clones once, few, many or no size at all.

d_gene,abundance,j_gene,v_gene,CDR3nt,CDR3aa
NA,NA,TRBJ2-3,TRBV6-1,TGTGCCAGCAGATCCGGGATTTCCTCAACAGATACGCAGTATTTT,CASRSGISSTDTQYF
NA,once,TRBJ1-3,TRBV7-9,TGTGCCAGCAGTTTAAAGGAGGCCAGCTCTGGAAACACCATATATTTT,CASSLKEASSGNTIYF
TRBD2,NA,TRBJ2-7,TRBV6-1,TGTGCCAGCAGTCCCCGCGGGACTAGAGGGTACGAGCAGTACTTC,CASSPRGTRGYEQYF
TRBD1,NA,TRBJ1-5,TRBV4-1,TGCGCCAGCAGCCTCTCCAAGACAGGGATCAATCAGCCCCAGCATTTT,CASSLSKTGINQPQHF
NA,NA,TRBJ2-3,TRBV5-1,TGCGCCAGCAGCTTAAGGGGGACTCGGCAGGATACGCAGTATTTT,CASSLRGTRQDTQYF
NA,NA,TRBJ2-5,TRBV5-6,TGTGCCAGCAGCTTGGAGTATCGGGGGGAGACCCAGTACTTC,CASSLEYRGETQYF
NA,few,TRBJ1-1,TRBV7-9,TGTGCCAGCAGCTTACCAGGGCCGGTCACTGAAGCTTTCTTT,CASSLPGPVTEAFF
TRBD1,NA,TRBJ2-7,TRBV19,TGTGCCAGTGCCCTCACTCTGGGACAGGGGGCGCGGGAGCAGTACTTC,CASALTLGQGAREQYF
NA,NA,TRBJ2-1,TRBV29-1,TGCAGCGTTGTGGCAATTAATGAGCAGTTCTTC,CSVVAINEQFF
NA,NA,TRBJ1-1,TRBV7-8,TGTGCCAGCAGCTTGTTTACAAATATGAACACTGAAGCTTTCTTT,CASSLFTNMNTEAFF
TRBD2,few,TRBJ2-7,TRBV6-1,TGTGCCAGCAGCGAAACACTAGCGCGTACCTACGAGCAGTACTTC,CASSETLARTYEQYF
TRBD1,NA,TRBJ1-6,TRBV6-1,TGTGCCAGCAGTCGGGACAGGGTAAAGTCACCCCTCCACTTT,CASSRDRVKSPLHF
TRBD1,NA,TRBJ1-1,TRBV10-1,TGCGCCAGCAATAACGCGCAGGGGGCGCCGAACACTGAAGCTTTCTTT,CASNNAQGAPNTEAFF
NA,NA,TRBJ1-2,TRBV6-5,TGTGCCAGCAGTTACAGACAGAGCACCTATGGCTACACCTTC,CASSYRQSTYGYTF
NA,NA,TRBJ2-7,TRBV9,TGTGCCAGCAGCGTAGAAGATGGGTACGAGCAGTACTTC,CASSVEDGYEQYF
TRBD1,few,TRBJ1-2,TRBV5-6,TGTGCCAGCAGCCCTGGGACAGGGGGTAACTATGGCTACACCTTC,CASSPGTGGNYGYTF
NA,once,TRBJ2-1,TRBV7-9,TGTGCCAGCAGCTTAAGGGCAGGGGAGATTCATGAGCAGTTCTTC,CASSLRAGEIHEQFF
NA,NA,TRBJ1-2,TRBV4-3,TGCGCCAGCAGCCAACGCTTCTTTGCCGTAGCTAACTATGGCTACACCTTC,CASSQRFFAVANYGYTF
NA,NA,TRBJ2-1,TRBV30,TGTGCCTGGAGTGAGGGGGGCTTGGGGGATGAGCAGTTCTTC,CAWSEGGLGDEQFF
TRBD1,NA,TRBJ1-2,TRBV6-5,TGTGCCAGCAGTCCTACGGGACAGATCTATGGCTACACCTTC,CASSPTGQIYGYTF
NA,NA,TRBJ2-7,TRBV2,TGTGCCAGCAGGGATTATTACGAGCAGTACTTC,CASRDYYEQYF
TRBD2,NA,TRBJ2-7,TRBV5-6,TGTGCCAGCAGCCTCCCCGCGGGGGGGCCGTACGAGCAGTACTTC,CASSLPAGGPYEQYF
NA,once,TRBJ2-3,TRBV7-9,TGTGCCAGCAGCTTCCCAGCCGTGGGGGGGCCCACAGATACGCAGTATTTT,CASSFPAVGGPTDTQYF
TRBD2,NA,TRBJ2-2,TRBV6-4,TGTGCCAGCAGTGACTCGGGTAGCGGGGCGAACACCGGGGAGCTGTTTTTT,CASSDSGSGANTGELFF
NA,NA,TRBJ1-1,TRBV5-1,TGCGCCAGCAGCCTGACGGGGACTGAAGCTTTCTTT,CASSLTGTEAFF
NA,NA,TRBJ1-2,TRBV2,TGTGCCAGCCCTGGAAGTGCCGTGACGGCTAACTATGGCTACACCTTC,CASPGSAVTANYGYTF
NA,NA,TRBJ2-7,TRBV27,TGTGCCAGCAGTTCCCGTAACGAGCAGTACTTC,CASSSRNEQYF
NA,NA,TRBJ2-2,TRBV21-1,TGTGCCAGCAGCAAAGCACCGGACCGAAACACCGGGGAGCTGTTTTTT,CASSKAPDRNTGELFF
NA,once,TRBJ1-1,TRBV5-6,TGTGCCAGCAGCCTCAGGACTTCCGTCCTTGAAGCTTTCTTT,CASSLRTSVLEAFF
TRBD2,NA,TRBJ2-5,TRBV10-2,TGCGCCAGCAGTGACCTGCGGGGGCAAGAGACCCAGTACTTC,CASSDLRGQETQYF
TRBD1,NA,TRBJ2-3,TRBV6-4,TGTGCCAGCAGTGACACGAGACAGGGGCCGGAAGATACGCAGTATTTT,CASSDTRQGPEDTQYF
NA,NA,TRBJ2-5,TRBV5-1,TGCGCCAGCAGCACAGGGATAAGGGAGACCCAGTACTTC,CASSTGIRETQYF
NA,NA,TRBJ1-1,TRBV6-5,TGTGCCAGCAGTCAGGGTCTCGGACGCACTGAAGCTTTCTTT,CASSQGLGRTEAFF
NA,NA,TRBJ2-5,TRBV19,TGTGCCAGTAGTAATGAACCACGGGACACTCAAGAGACCCAGTACTTC,CASSNEPRDTQETQYF
NA,NA,TRBJ1-1,TRBV12-5,TGTGCCAGTGGTGTGGAAGCGAACACTGAAGCTTTCTTT,CASGVEANTEAFF
NA,NA,TRBJ1-4,TRBV10-1,TGCGCCAGCAGTGAGTCGACTCGGTGGAATGAAAAACTGTTTTTT,CASSESTRWNEKLFF
NA,NA,TRBJ1-1,TRBV27,TGTGCCAGCAGTTTATCGGTAACCACTGAAGCTTTCTTT,CASSLSVTTEAFF
NA,NA,TRBJ1-1,TRBV11-2,TGTGCCAGCAGCTCCATCTTAACAGTATTGGCTTTCTTT,CASSSILTVLAFF
TRBD1,NA,TRBJ1-1,TRBV12-5,TGTGCTAGTGGGACAGGGCCTTTTATGAACACTGAAGCTTTCTTT,CASGTGPFMNTEAFF
TRBD2,NA,TRBJ2-1,TRBV29-1,TGCAGCGCTTTGAGCGGATGGGGACTAGCGGGACTCTACAATGAGCAGTTCTTC,CSALSGWGLAGLYNEQFF
TRBD1,NA,TRBJ2-7,TRBV4-3,TGCGCCAGCAGCCCTCGGGACAGTTCCAGCGCCTCCTACGAGCAGTACTTC,CASSPRDSSSASYEQYF
NA,NA,TRBJ1-2,TRBV7-8,TGTGCCAGCAGCCGCGGCGGCAGAGACTATGGCTACACCTTC,CASSRGGRDYGYTF
NA,once,TRBJ2-7,TRBV7-2,TGTGCCAGCAGCTTGGGCTTTGGCTACGAGCAGTACTTC,CASSLGFGYEQYF
TRBD1,NA,TRBJ2-1,TRBV5-1,TGCGCCAGCAGCTTGGCGACTGGCAGGGGGATCCACAATGAGCAGTTCTTC,CASSLATGRGIHNEQFF
NA,NA,TRBJ2-7,TRBV7-2,TGTGCCAGCAGCTTAGAGGACAGCCCGCCTACGGGGCAGTACTTC,CASSLEDSPPTGQYF
TRBD1,NA,TRBJ1-2,TRBV19,TGTGCCAGTAGTCCGCCGTACAGGGGGCACTATGGCTACACCTTC,CASSPPYRGHYGYTF
NA,NA,TRBJ2-5,TRBV11-2,TGTGCCAGCAGCTTAGGACGACAACTACGGAGCCAAGAGACCCAGTACTTC,CASSLGRQLRSQETQYF
NA,NA,TRBJ1-1,TRBV9,TGTGCCAGCAGCGTAGTCCAGGGTGGTGAAGCTTTCTTT,CASSVVQGGEAFF
NA,NA,TRBJ2-3,TRBV9,TGTGCCAGCAGTTCCACAGATACGCAGTATTTT,CASSSTDTQYF
TRBD1,NA,TRBJ1-6,TRBV5-6,TGTGCCAGTAGCAGCGGACAGGGGGAGAATTCACCCCTCCACTTT,CASSSGQGENSPLHF
NA,NA,TRBJ2-1,TRBV4-3,TGCGCCAGCAGCCAAGGGTCCGACGGGGGTGAGGACAATGAGCAGTTCTTC,CASSQGSDGGEDNEQFF
NA,NA,TRBJ2-7,TRBV7-9,TGTGCCAGCAGCTCTCTCAGGGGTTCCTACGAGCAGTACTTC,CASSSLRGSYEQYF
TRBD1,NA,TRBJ2-3,TRBV5-4,TGTGCCAGCAGCTTCACCGGGACAGGGGTAGATACGCAGTATTTT,CASSFTGTGVDTQYF
TRBD1,NA,TRBJ1-4,TRBV5-1,TGCGCCAGCCAAGGACAGGGCGGCGAAAAACTGTTTTTT,CASQGQGGEKLFF
NA,NA,TRBJ1-4,TRBV10-3,TGTGCCATCAGTGAGCCAGGGAGCGCAACTAATGAAAAACTGTTTTTT,CAISEPGSATNEKLFF
TRBD1,NA,TRBJ1-1,TRBV7-2,TGTGCCAGCAGCCAGATGGGACAGGGGTTGAACACTGAAGCTTTCTTT,CASSQMGQGLNTEAFF
NA,NA,TRBJ1-6,TRBV6-4,TGTGCCAGCAGTGCTCGGGAAAGTTCACCCCTCCACTTT,CASSARESSPLHF